The next 16 T cell receptor beta chains were all read from a single sample in a study of patients and donors after allogeneic stem cell transplantation. TCRdb analysed the RT-PCR reads with MiXCR anew, one entry per CDR3 protein. The sample holds some 960,000 distinct CDR3 sequences, roughly 18% seen once. The sample comprised blood, either unsorted or a sorted T cell fraction (not recorded which). Receptor source: a human donor who was either an allogeneic HSCT recipient or a stem cell or donor lymphocyte infusion donor (not recorded which). It is not recorded whose cells these are; they may come from a transplant donor.

There are a few counts of this clonotype. The J gene is TRBJ2-7, the V gene TRBV4-3; D might be TRBD1 (5 bases). V was cut by 0 bases and J by 2 bases, with 14 bases left in between. Germline V CDR1 and CDR2: LGHNA, YSLEER. The CDR3 contains 16 residues. The CDR3 spells CASSQDLHRRTYEQYF. Written as DNA, the CDR3 is TGCGCCAGCAGCCAAGATCTCCACAGGCGAACCTACGAGCAGTACTTC.

This chain uses TRBV4-1 with TRBJ1-5; the D gene is possibly TRBD1 (6 bases). The germline V gene encodes CDR1 MGHRA and CDR2 YSYEKL. The CDR3 covers 14 residues. Trimming shortened V by 2 bases and J by 4 bases, and 9 bases separated the two germline ends. The CDR3 here is CASSQQGTNQPQHF. The CDR3 DNA reads as TGCGCCAGCAGCCAACAGGGGACGAATCAGCCCCAGCATTTT.

This clonotype was seen more than once but under ten times. The chain uses TRBV5-1 and TRBJ1-5, with D unresolved. This CDR3 region has 14 residues. V lost 0 bases to trimming and J lost 9 bases, with 13 bases between them. CDR1 is SGHRS, CDR2 YFSETQ, per germline. The CDR3 is CASSLEEGLGPQHF. The CDR3 DNA sequence: TGCGCCAGCAGCTTGGAGGAGGGATTAGGGCCCCAGCATTTT.

This clonotype was counted a few times. J is TRBJ1-1 and V is TRBV3-1; D may be TRBD1 (5 bases). The V gene lost 0 bases and the J gene lost 1 base, with 18 bases spanning the gap. This CDR3 has 18 residues. The V gene's germline CDR1 is LGHDT and CDR2 YNNKEL (reference sequence). The CDR3 region is CASSQERIVTAQNTEAFF. The CDR3 DNA follows: TGTGCCAGCAGCCAAGAAAGAATCGTGACAGCACAGAACACTGAAGCTTTCTTT.

The chain is built from TRBV25-1 and TRBJ1-1; perhaps TRBD1 as D (6 bases). The germline V and J ends were trimmed by 7 bases and 1 base, with 13 bases remaining between them. The CDR3 totals 14 residues. The V gene's germline CDR1 is MGHDK and CDR2 SYGVNS. The CDR3 loop reads CASKGTSRNTEAFF. DNA of the CDR3: TGTGCCAGCAAAGGGACATCGAGGAACACTGAAGCTTTCTTT.

This clonotype was detected a few times. The chain links TRBV24-1 to TRBJ2-3, with 7 bases identical to TRBD1. The CDR3 has 14 amino acids. The germline gives CDR1 KGHDR, CDR2 SFDVKD. After removal of 3 bases from V and 5 bases from J, the junction contained 4 bases not matched to a gene. The CDR3 region is CATSDDRVRDTQYF. CDR3 sequence (DNA): TGTGCCACCAGTGATGACAGGGTTAGAGATACGCAGTATTTT.

The rearrangement links TRBV5-1 to TRBJ2-3, with 11 bases that match TRBD2. V lost 2 bases, J lost 2 bases, and 1 base stayed unmatched. CDR1 is SGHRS and CDR2 is YFSETQ in the germline V gene. The CDR3 is 15 residues long. The CDR3 sequence: CASSFSGRATDTQYF. In DNA form, the CDR3 reads TGCGCCAGCAGCTTTAGCGGGAGGGCCACAGATACGCAGTATTTT.

This clonotype was counted between two and nine times. The rearrangement joins TRBV2 to TRBJ1-2, with TRBD1 as a possible D gene (5 bases). V gave up 7 bases and J gave up 2 bases, with 11 bases separating them. The CDR3 is 13 residues long. CDR1 is SNHLY and CDR2 is FYNNEI in the germline V gene. Written as DNA, the CDR3 is TGTGCCAGCACGCCCGACAGAAACTATGGCTACACCTTC. Translation: CASTPDRNYGYTF.

This clonotype appeared a few times. The chain carries TRBV24-1 and TRBJ2-5; 9 nucleotides line up with TRBD2. Germline CDR1 KGHDR, CDR2 SFDVKD. The CDR3 is 15 residues long. The junction had 6 bases not matched to a gene; V was cut back by 3 bases and J by 5 bases. In nucleotides, the CDR3 is TGTGCCACCAGTGATCTGACTAGCGGTTTTGAGACCCAGTACTTC. It codes for CATSDLTSGFETQYF.

The genes are TRBV18 and TRBJ2-7; 10 positions agree with TRBD2. The CDR3 loop spans 16 amino acids. Germline lookup yields CDR1 KGHSH and CDR2 LQKENI. V trimming: 2 bases; J trimming: 0 bases; junction bases outside the gene matches: 4. CDR3: CASSPKAGGNSYEQYF. Written as DNA, the CDR3 is TGTGCCAGCTCACCAAAAGCGGGAGGGAACTCCTACGAGCAGTACTTC.

This clonotype has only a few counts. The V call is TRBV20-1, the J call TRBJ1-1, with D possibly matching TRBD1 (6 bases). CDR3 size: 15 residues. Germline-derived CDR1 and CDR2 are DFQATT and SNEGSKA (reference sequence). Trimming pared 2 bases from V and 1 base from J, leaving 14 bases between. The CDR3: CSARLSGHKNTEAFF. As DNA, the CDR3 is TGCAGTGCTAGATTATCGGGACATAAGAACACTGAAGCTTTCTTT.

The chain is built from TRBV3-1 and TRBJ2-7; D perhaps matches TRBD2 (5 bases). The CDR3 sequence is 15 residues long. In germline, CDR1 is LGHDT, CDR2 YNNKEL (reference sequence). V lost 0 bases and J 6 bases, leaving 15 bases between the germline ends. In DNA form, the CDR3 reads TGTGCCAGCAGCCAAGAATTTCGCCCCCGGGGCGAGCAGTACTTC. This translates into CASSQEFRPRGEQYF.

The rearrangement links TRBV12-5 to TRBJ1-5, with D maybe TRBD1 (6 bases). CDR1 LGHNT and CDR2 FRNRAP come from the germline V gene. V gave up 6 bases and J gave up 2 bases, with 20 bases separating them. The CDR3 spans 17 residues. Here the CDR3 reads CASGLPVRGAGNQPQHF. Here the CDR3 DNA reads TGTGCTAGTGGCCTTCCCGTAAGGGGGGCAGGCAATCAGCCCCAGCATTTT.

The rearrangement joins TRBV12-3 or TRBV12-4 to TRBJ1-6, with D uncertain. This CDR3 region has 12 residues. Trimming shortened V by 8 bases and J by 6 bases, and 8 bases separated the two germline ends. The CDR3 loop is CASGRPNSPLHF. The CDR3 nucleotides are TGTGCCAGCGGCAGACCTAATTCACCCCTCCACTTT.

The sample holds a few counts of this clonotype. The chain couples TRBV30 to TRBJ1-1, with 7 bases matching TRBD1. The trim removed 0 bases at V and 11 bases at J, leaving 9 bases unmatched. The CDR3 spans 13 residues. CDR1 is GTSNPN and CDR2 is SVGIG in the germline V gene (reference sequence). The CDR3 DNA reads as TGTGCCTGGAGTGTAAGACAGGGAGTTGGCGCTTTCTTT. This encodes CAWSVRQGVGAFF.

This clonotype has a handful of counts. In nucleotides, the CDR3 is TGTGCCAGCAGCGTAGCTAGGCCGCTGAACACTGAAGCTTTCTTT. The encoded protein is CASSVARPLNTEAFF. The gene calls are TRBV9 and TRBJ1-1; the D is unclear. V lost 0 bases and J 0 bases, leaving 9 bases between the germline ends. The CDR3 loop spans 15 amino acids. Per the germline V gene, CDR1 is SGDLS and CDR2 is YYNGEE. The variable domain in full, completed from reference TRBV9 and TRBJ1-1, reads DSGVTQTPKHLITATGQRVTLRCSPRSGDLSVYWYQQSLDQGLQFLIQYYNGEERAKGNILERFSAQQFPDLHSELNLSSLELGDSALYFCASSVARPLNTEAFFGQGTRLTVV.